This passage covers 9 T cell receptor beta chains from one sample sequenced in a study of shared clonotypes between healthy human individuals. Data came from immunoSEQ multiplex PCR; TCRdb stores just in-frame clones and leaves some out. The sample has around 2.5 million clones; under 95% are singletons. Sequenced sample: naive CD4+ T cells from PBMCs. Sample subset: CD45RA+ positively selected. The receptors shown here come from a man aged 18 to 30 in good health. Some clones in this sample may be carry-over from other donors' samples.

The J gene is TRBJ2-7, the V gene TRBV4-1; TRBD2 agrees at 8 bases. Trimming removed 4 bases from V and 2 bases from J; junction bases left unmatched: 7. The CDR3 is 15 residues long. Per germline, CDR1 MGHRA and CDR2 YSYEKL. The CDR3 DNA is TGCGCCAGCAGCCTGCTACGACTAGCGCCCTACGAGCAGTACTTC. It encodes CASSLLRLAPYEQYF.

As concerns this clone: The same CDR3 arises from other DNA sequences in this sample as well. This rearrangement joins TRBV5-1 to TRBJ2-2; possible D gene TRBD2, 6 bases. This CDR3 is 13 amino acids long. V dropped 4 bases and J dropped 7 bases, with 11 bases sitting between them. In germline, CDR1 is SGHRS, CDR2 YFSETQ. CDR3 nucleotide sequence: TGCGCCAGCAGCCTAGGACTAAGCGGGGAGCTGTTTTTT. It encodes CASSLGLSGELFF. Supplemented by reference TRBV5-1 and TRBJ2-2, the full variable domain reads KAGVTQTPRYLIKTRGQQVTLSCSPISGHRSVSWYQQTPGQGLQFLFEYFSETQRNKGNFPGRFSGRQFSNSRSEMNVSTLELGDSALYLCASSLGLSGELFFGEGSRLTVL.

This clone was detected a few times. The sample has other DNA sequences that encode this CDR3 too. CDR3 residues: CASSPADSSNQPQHF. CDR3 in DNA: TGTGCCAGCAGTCCCGCGGACAGTAGCAATCAGCCCCAGCATTTT. The V and J genes are TRBV28 and TRBJ1-5; a possible D gene is TRBD1 (6 bases). The V gene lost 5 bases and the J gene lost 0 bases, with 11 bases spanning the gap. CDR3 length equals 15 residues. Germline V CDR1 and CDR2: MDHEN, SYDVKM. Together with reference TRBV28 and TRBJ1-5, the CDR3 gives the full variable domain: DVKVTQSSRYLVKRTGEKVFLECVQDMDHENMFWYRQDPGLGLRLIYFSYDVKMKEKGDIPEGYSVSREKKERFSLILESASTNQTSMYLCASSPADSSNQPQHFGDGTRLSIL.

The chain has TRBV2 and TRBJ2-5; TRBD1 aligns across 8 bases. This CDR3 has 14 amino acids. Germline assignment: CDR1 SNHLY and CDR2 FYNNEI. V lost 9 bases to trimming and J lost 2 bases; unmatched junction nucleotides: 8. The CDR3 DNA follows: TGTGCCAGGGCAAAAGGGACAGGACAAGAGACCCAGTACTTC. The encoded protein is CARAKGTGQETQYF.

The chain recombines TRBV9 with TRBJ1-1; D is undetermined. In germline, CDR1 is SGDLS, CDR2 YYNGEE. The CDR3 is 14 residues long. V lost 5 bases and J 2 bases, leaving 13 bases between the germline ends. CDR3 bases: TGTGCCAGCAGTAGGAGGCAGTTAAACACTGAAGCTTTCTTT. Amino acid sequence: CASSRRQLNTEAFF.

This chain uses TRBV7-2 with TRBJ2-7; 7 bases align to TRBD1. V dropped 3 bases and J dropped 5; count of bases not matched to a gene: 10. The CDR3 loop spans 15 amino acids. Germline CDR1 reads SGHTA; CDR2 reads FQGNSA. The CDR3 protein is CASSFLDRFIHEQYF. CDR3 coding DNA: TGTGCCAGCAGCTTTCTGGACAGGTTTATCCACGAGCAGTACTTC.

The chain has TRBV15 and TRBJ1-5; D may be TRBD1 (5 bases). The ends were cut back, 8 bases at V and 1 base at J, with 9 bases in the middle. This CDR3 has 13 amino acids. Per germline, CDR1 LNHNV and CDR2 YYDKDF (reference sequence). The CDR3 DNA reads TGTGCCACCCAACAGGCGAGCAATCAGCCCCAGCATTTT. Its translation: CATQQASNQPQHF.

The rearrangement links TRBV29-1 to TRBJ2-2; D gene ambiguous. The CDR3 extends over 14 amino acids. V shed 4 bases and J shed 0 bases, with 9 bases lying between them. The germline V gene encodes CDR1 SQVTM and CDR2 ANQGSEA. CDR3 region: CSVGLIANTGELFF. For the CDR3, the DNA is TGCAGCGTTGGCCTGATCGCGAACACCGGGGAGCTGTTTTTT.

The rearrangement joins TRBV29-1 to TRBJ1-1; D not resolved. Trimming took off 7 bases at V and 6 bases at J, with 18 bases between the two ends. There are 13 residues in the CDR3. Germline V gene lookup returns CDR1 SQVTM and CDR2 ANQGSEA. For the CDR3, the DNA is TGCAGCGCCGAACTCCGCATGCGAGCTGAAGCTTTCTTT. Its protein product is CSAELRMRAEAFF.